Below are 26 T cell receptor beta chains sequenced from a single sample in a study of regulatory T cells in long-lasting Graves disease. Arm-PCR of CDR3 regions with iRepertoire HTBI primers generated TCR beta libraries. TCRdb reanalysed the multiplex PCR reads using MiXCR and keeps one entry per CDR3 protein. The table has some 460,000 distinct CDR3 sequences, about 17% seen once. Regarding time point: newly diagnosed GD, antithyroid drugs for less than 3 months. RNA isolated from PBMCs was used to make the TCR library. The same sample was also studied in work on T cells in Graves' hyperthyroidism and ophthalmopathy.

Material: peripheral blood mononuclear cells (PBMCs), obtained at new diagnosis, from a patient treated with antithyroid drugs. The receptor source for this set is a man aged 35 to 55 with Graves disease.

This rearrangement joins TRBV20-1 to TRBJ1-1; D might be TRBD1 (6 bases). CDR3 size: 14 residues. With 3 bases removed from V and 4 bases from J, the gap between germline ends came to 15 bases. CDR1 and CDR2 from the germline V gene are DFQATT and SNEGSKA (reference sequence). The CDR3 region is CSASPGGASTEAFF. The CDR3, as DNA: TGCAGTGCTAGTCCTGGGGGCGCGTCCACTGAAGCTTTCTTT.

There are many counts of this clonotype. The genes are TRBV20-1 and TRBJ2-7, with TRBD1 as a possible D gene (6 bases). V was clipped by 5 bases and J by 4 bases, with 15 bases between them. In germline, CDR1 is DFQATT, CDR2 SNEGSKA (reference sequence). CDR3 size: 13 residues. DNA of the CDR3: TGCAGTGCTTCCCCCGGGCAGGGGTACGAGCAGTACTTC. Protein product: CSASPGQGYEQYF.

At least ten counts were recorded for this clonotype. The CDR3 loop reads CASNSGQRVDTQYF. The CDR3 DNA reads TGTGCCAGCAACTCGGGACAGCGGGTAGATACGCAGTATTTT. V and J are TRBV5-8 and TRBJ2-3; tentative D call: TRBD1 (7 bases). This CDR3 has 14 amino acids. Trimming removed 6 bases at V and 5 bases at J, with 16 bases between. Germline V gives CDR1 SGHTS, CDR2 YDEGEE.

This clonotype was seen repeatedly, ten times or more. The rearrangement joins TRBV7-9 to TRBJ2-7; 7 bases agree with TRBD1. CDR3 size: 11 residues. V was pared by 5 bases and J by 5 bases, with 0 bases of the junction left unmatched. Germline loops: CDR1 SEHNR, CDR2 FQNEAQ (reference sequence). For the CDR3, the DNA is TGTGCCAGCAGCCAGGGGGACGAGCAGTACTTC. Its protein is CASSQGDEQYF.

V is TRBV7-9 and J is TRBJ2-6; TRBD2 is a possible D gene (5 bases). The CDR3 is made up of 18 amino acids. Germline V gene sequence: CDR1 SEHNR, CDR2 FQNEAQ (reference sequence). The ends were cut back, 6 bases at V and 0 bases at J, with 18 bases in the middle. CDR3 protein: CASSQPGIKVSGANVLTF. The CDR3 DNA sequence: TGTGCCAGCAGTCAACCCGGGATAAAAGTCTCTGGGGCCAACGTCCTGACTTTC.

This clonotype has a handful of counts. CDR3 region: CATSRPLAGRDSPLHF. In nucleotides, the CDR3 is TGTGCCACCAGCAGACCCCTGGCGGGTCGTGATTCACCCCTCCACTTT. The genes are TRBV15 and TRBJ1-6; D is unclear. Trimming shortened V by 2 bases and J by 8 bases, and 16 bases separated the two germline ends. Germline V CDR1 and CDR2: LNHNV, YYDKDF (reference sequence). The CDR3 sequence is 16 residues long.

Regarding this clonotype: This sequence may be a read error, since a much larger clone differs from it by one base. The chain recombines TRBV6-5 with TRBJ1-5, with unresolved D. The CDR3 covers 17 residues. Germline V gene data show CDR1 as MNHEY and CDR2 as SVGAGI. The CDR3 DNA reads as TGTGTCAGCAGTTACTCGGCAGGCTTCGACAGCAATCAGCCCCAGCATTTT. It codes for CVSSYSAGFDSNQPQHF.

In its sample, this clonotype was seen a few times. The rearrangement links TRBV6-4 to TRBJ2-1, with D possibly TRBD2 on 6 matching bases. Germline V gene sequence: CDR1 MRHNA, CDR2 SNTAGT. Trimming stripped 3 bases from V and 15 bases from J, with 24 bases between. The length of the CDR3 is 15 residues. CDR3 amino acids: CASSERLGPERGRFF. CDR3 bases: TGTGCCAGCAGTGAACGACTAGGGCCAGAACGAGGGCGGTTCTTC.

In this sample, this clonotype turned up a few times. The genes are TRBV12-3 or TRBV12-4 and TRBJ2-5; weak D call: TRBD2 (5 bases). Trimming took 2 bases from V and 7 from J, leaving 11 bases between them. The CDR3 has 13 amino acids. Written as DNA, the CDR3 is TGTGCCAGCAGTTTAAACAGAGGGCGGACCCAGTACTTC. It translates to CASSLNRGRTQYF.

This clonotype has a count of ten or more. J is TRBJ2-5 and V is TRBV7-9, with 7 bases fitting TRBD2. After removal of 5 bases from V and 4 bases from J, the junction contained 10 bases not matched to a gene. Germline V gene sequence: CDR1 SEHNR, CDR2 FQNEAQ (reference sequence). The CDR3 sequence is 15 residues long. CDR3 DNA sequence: TGTGCCAGCAGCCGTTTCGAGGGAGGGAGAGAGACCCAGTACTTC. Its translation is CASSRFEGGRETQYF.

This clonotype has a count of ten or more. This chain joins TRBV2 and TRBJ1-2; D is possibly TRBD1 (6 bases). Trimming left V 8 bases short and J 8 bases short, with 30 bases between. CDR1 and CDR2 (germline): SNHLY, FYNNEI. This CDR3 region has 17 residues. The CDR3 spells CASPGGGHRAGIGGYTF. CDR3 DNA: TGTGCCAGCCCCGGGGGCGGTCACCGCGCGGGAATCGGGGGCTACACCTTC.

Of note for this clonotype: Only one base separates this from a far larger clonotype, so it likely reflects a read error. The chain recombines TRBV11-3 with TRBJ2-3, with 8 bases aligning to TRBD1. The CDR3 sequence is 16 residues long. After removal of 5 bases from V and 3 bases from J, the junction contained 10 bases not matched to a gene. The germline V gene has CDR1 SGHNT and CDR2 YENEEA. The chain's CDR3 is CASSLTGVKETDTQYF. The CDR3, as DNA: TGTGCCAGCAGCCTGACAGGGGTTAAGGAGACAGATACGCAGTATTTT.

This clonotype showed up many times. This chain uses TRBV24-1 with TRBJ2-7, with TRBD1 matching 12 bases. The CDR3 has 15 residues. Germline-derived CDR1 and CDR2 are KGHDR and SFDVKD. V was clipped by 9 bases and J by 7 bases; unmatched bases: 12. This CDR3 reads CATSSPGQGAGEQYF. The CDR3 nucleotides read TGTGCCACCTCTTCACCGGGACAGGGGGCAGGAGAGCAGTACTTC.

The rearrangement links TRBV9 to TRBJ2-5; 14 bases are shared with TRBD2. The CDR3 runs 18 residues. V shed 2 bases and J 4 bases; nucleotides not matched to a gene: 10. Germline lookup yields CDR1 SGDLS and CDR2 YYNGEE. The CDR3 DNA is TGTGCCAGCAGCGTGGCTCCTTCCGGGACTAGCGGGAGAGAGACCCAGTACTTC. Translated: CASSVAPSGTSGRETQYF. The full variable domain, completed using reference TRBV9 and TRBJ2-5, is DSGVTQTPKHLITATGQRVTLRCSPRSGDLSVYWYQQSLDQGLQFLIQYYNGEERAKGNILERFSAQQFPDLHSELNLSSLELGDSALYFCASSVAPSGTSGRETQYFGPGTRLLVL.

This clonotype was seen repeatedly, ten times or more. The CDR3 loop is CASSSWSEQYF. In DNA form, the CDR3 reads TGTGCCAGCAGTTCTTGGTCTGAGCAGTACTTC. The chain is built from TRBV28 and TRBJ2-7, with D unclear. Trimming took off 4 bases at V and 7 bases at J, with 8 bases between the two ends. This CDR3 contains 11 residues. Germline V gene lookup returns CDR1 MDHEN and CDR2 SYDVKM.

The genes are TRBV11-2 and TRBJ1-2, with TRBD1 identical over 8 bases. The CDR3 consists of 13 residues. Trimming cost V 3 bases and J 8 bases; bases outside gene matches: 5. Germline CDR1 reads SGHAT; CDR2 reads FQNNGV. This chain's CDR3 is CASSFGTGAGYTF. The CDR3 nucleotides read TGTGCCAGCAGCTTCGGGACAGGCGCAGGCTACACCTTC.

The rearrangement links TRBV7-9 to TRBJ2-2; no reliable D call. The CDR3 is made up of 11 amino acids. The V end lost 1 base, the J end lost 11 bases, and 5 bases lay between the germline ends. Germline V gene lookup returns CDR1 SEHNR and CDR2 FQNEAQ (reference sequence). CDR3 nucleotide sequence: TGTGCCAGCAGCTTAGAGTTCGAGCTGTTTTTT. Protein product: CASSLEFELFF.

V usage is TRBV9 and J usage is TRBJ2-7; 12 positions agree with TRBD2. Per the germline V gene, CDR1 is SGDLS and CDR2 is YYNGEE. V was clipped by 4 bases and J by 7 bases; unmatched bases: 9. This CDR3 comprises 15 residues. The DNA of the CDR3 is TGTGCCAGCAGCCCCCACGGGACTAGCGGGCTAGAGCAGTACTTC. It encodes CASSPHGTSGLEQYF.

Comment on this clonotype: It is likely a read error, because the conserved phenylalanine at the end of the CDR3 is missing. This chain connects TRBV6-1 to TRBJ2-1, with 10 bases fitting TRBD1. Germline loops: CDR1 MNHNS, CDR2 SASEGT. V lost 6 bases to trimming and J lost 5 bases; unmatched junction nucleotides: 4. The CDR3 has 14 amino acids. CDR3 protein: CASRTGGTNNEQFL. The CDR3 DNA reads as TGTGCCAGCAGGACAGGGGGCACAAACAATGAGCAGTTCCTC.

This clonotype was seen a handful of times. CDR3 nucleotides: TGTGCCAGTAGTACACCCGGGACAGGGTTTCCTGAGCAGTTCTTC. Residues: CASSTPGTGFPEQFF. V usage is TRBV19 and J usage is TRBJ2-1; 9 nucleotides agree with TRBD1. Germline assignment: CDR1 LNHDA and CDR2 SQIVND (reference sequence). With V trimmed by 4 bases and J by 9 bases, 10 bases remained unmatched. The CDR3 extends over 15 amino acids.

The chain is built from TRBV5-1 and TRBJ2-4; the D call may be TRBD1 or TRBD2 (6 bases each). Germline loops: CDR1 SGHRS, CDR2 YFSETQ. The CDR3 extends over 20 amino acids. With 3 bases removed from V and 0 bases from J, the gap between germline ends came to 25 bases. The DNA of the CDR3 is TGCGCCAGCAGCTGGGGGGCCGGGGTAGCCGATAGCCAAGCCAAAAACATTCAGTACTTC. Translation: CASSWGAGVADSQAKNIQYF.

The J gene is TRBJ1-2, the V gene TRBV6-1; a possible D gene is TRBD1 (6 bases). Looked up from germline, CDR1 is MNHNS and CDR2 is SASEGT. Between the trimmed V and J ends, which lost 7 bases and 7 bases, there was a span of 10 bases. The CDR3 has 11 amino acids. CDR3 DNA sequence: TGTGCCAGCACCCAGGGGAGTGGCTACACCTTC. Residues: CASTQGSGYTF.

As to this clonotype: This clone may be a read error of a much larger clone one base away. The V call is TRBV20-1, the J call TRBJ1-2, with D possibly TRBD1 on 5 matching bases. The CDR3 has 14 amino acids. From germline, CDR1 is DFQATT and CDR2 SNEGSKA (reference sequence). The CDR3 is CSASWGNPNFGYTF. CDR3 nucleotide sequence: TGCAGTGCGAGTTGGGGCAACCCTAACTTTGGCTACACCTTC.

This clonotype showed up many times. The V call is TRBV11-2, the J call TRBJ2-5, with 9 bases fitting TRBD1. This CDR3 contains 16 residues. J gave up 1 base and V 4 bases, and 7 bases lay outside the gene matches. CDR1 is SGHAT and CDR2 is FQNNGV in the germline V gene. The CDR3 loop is CASSSSGTGTQETQYF. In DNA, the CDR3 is TGTGCCAGCAGCTCCTCCGGGACAGGGACCCAAGAGACCCAGTACTTC.

The CDR3, as DNA: TGTGCCAGCACTCCTTTGGGGGCAGCGGCCGAGCAGTACTTC. It codes for CASTPLGAAAEQYF. V is TRBV27 and J is TRBJ2-7; tentatively, D is TRBD1 (6 bases). Germline CDR1 is MNHEY and CDR2 is SMNVEV (reference sequence). V gave up 7 bases and J gave up 6 bases, with 19 bases separating them. The CDR3 is 14 residues long.

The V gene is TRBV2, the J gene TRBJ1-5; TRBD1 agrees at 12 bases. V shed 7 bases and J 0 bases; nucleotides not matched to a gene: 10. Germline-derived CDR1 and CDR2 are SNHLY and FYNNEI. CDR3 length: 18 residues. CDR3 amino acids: CASNRDRGRTYSNQPQHF. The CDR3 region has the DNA TGTGCCAGCAACCGGGACAGGGGGCGAACGTATAGCAATCAGCCCCAGCATTTT.